A few counts support the clone carrying this TCR beta chain. Its specificity is unknown. Sequenced by immunoSEQ multiplex PCR; TCRdb stores in-frame clones only, minus some. In the table there are approximately 100,000 clones, roughly 87% of which are singletons. The sample belongs to a study of cytomegalovirus exposure and HLA in healthy donors. The overall study: The roughly 700 first-cohort repertoires and the 130 or so validation repertoires shared the same platform, a later analysis reported. Study-level points and caveats: It was reported that the classifier diagnosed cytomegalovirus status with high specificity and sensitivity in both the original and validation cohorts.

The CDR3 spans 14 residues. V was pared by 1 base and J by 15 bases, with 8 bases of the junction left unmatched. Germline CDR1 and CDR2: MGHRA and YSYEKL. The origin of this receptor is a man between 18 and 35 years old in good health and CMV-seropositive. Input material: PBMCs. The chain has TRBV4-1 and TRBJ1-4; 10 nucleotides agree with TRBD1. CDR3 nucleotide sequence: TGCGCCAGCAGCCAAGCCCGATCGGGACAGGGGTTGTTTTTT. This translates into CASSQARSGQGLFF.